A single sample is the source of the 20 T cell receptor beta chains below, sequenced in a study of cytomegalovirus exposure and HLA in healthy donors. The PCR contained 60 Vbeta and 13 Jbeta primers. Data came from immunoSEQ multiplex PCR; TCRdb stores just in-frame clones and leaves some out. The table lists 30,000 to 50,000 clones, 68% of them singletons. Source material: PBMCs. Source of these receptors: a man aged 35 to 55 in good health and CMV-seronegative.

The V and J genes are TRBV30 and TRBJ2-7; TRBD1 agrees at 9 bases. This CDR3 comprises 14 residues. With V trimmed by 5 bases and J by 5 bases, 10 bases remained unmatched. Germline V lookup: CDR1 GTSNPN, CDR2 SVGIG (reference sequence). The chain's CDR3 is CAWSRGTGYHEQYF. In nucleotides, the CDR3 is TGTGCCTGGTCCCGCGGGACAGGGTACCACGAGCAGTACTTC. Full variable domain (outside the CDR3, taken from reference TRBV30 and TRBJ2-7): SQTIHQWPATLVQPVGSPLSLECTVEGTSNPNLYWYRQAAGRGLQLLFYSVGIGQISSEVPQNLSASRPQDRQFILSSKKLLLSDSGFYLCAWSRGTGYHEQYFGPGTRLTVT.

CDR3 sequence reads: CASSHRAGANTEAFF. The CDR3 nucleotides read TGTGCCAGCAGTCACCGGGCAGGGGCGAACACTGAAGCTTTCTTT. V is TRBV6-1 and J is TRBJ1-1; possibly TRBD1 for D (6 bases). Germline V gene sequence: CDR1 MNHNS, CDR2 SASEGT. The CDR3 covers 15 residues. The V gene lost 5 bases and the J gene lost 1 base, with 14 bases spanning the gap.

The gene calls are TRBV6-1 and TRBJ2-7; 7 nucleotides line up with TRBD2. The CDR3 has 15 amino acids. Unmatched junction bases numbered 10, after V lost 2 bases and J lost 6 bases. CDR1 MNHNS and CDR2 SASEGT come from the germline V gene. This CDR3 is CASSELSGTGGEQYF. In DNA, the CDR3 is TGTGCCAGCAGTGAATTATCCGGGACGGGAGGCGAGCAGTACTTC.

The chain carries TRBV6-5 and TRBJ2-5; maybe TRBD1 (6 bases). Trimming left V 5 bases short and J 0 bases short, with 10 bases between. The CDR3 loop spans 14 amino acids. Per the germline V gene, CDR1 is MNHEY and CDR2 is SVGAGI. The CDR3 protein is CASSTDSYQETQYF. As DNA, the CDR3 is TGTGCCAGCAGTACGGACAGCTACCAAGAGACCCAGTACTTC.

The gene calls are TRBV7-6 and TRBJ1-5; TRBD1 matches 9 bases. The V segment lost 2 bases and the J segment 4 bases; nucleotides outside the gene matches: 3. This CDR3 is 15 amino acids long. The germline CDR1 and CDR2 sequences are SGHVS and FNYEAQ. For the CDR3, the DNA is TGTGCCAGCAGCTTATCGACAGGGGGGAATCAGCCCCAGCATTTT. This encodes CASSLSTGGNQPQHF.

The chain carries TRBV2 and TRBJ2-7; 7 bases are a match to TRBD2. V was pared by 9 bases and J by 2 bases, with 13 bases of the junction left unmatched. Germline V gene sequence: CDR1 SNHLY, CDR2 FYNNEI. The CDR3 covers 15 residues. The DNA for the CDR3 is TGTGCCAGTACAAGGGAGGGAATACTCGCCTACGAGCAGTACTTC. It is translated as CASTREGILAYEQYF.

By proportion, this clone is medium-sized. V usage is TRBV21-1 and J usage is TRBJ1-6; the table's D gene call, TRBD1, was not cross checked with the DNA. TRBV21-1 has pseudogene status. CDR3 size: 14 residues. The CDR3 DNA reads TGTGCCAGGCTTACAGGGCGCGCATATTCACCCCTCCACTTT. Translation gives CARLTGRAYSPLHF.

The CDR3 nucleotides read TGTGCCAGCAGTTACCCGACAGGGGGCGACGGTGAGCAGTTCTTC. Amino acid sequence: CASSYPTGGDGEQFF. The rearrangement uses TRBV6-5 and TRBJ2-1, with 10 bases aligning to TRBD1. Per germline, CDR1 MNHEY and CDR2 SVGAGI. V gave up 2 bases and J gave up 9 bases; unmatched junction bases: 7. This CDR3 has 15 residues.

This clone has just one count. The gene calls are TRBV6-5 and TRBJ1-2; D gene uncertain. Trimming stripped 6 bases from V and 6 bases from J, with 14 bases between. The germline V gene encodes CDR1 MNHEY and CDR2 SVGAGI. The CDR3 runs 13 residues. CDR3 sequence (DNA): TGTGCCAGCAGGGAGACCGACGGAGATGGCTACACCTTC. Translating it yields CASRETDGDGYTF.

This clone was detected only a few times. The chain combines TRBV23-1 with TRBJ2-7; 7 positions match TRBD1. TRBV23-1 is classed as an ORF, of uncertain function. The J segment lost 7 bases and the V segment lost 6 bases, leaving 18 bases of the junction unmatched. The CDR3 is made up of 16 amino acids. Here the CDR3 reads CASRRSWDSRSGEQYF. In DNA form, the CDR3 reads TGCGCCAGCAGACGATCCTGGGACAGTCGTTCGGGTGAGCAGTACTTC.

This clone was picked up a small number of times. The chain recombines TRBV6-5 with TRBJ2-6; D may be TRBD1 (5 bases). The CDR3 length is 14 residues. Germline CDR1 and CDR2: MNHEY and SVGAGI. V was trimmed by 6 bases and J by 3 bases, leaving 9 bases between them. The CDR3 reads CASRSGFGANVLTF. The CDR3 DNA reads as TGTGCCAGCAGGTCAGGGTTTGGGGCCAACGTCCTGACTTTC.

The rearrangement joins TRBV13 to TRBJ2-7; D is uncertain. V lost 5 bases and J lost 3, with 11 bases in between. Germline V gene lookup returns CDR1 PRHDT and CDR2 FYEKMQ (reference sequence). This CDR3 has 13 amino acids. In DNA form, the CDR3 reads TGTGCCAGCAGCCCGTCCCCCAGCTACGAGCAGTACTTC. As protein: CASSPSPSYEQYF.

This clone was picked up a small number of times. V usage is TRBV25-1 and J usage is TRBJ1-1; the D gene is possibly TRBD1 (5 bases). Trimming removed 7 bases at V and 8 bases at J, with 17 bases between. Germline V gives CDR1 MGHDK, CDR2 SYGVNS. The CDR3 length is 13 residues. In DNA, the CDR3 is TGTGCCAGCACCGGGTTGGGGGGATTAGAAGCTTTCTTT. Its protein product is CASTGLGGLEAFF.

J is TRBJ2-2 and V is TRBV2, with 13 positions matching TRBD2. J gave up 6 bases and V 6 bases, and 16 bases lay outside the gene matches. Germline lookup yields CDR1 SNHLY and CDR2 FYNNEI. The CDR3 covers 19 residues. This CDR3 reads CASSSSPGLAGRGAGELFF. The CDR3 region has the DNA TGTGCCAGCAGCTCCTCCCCGGGACTAGCGGGGAGAGGGGCCGGGGAGCTGTTTTTT.

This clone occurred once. In nucleotides, the CDR3 is TGTGCCAGCAGTTACGGGGGCAGGCCCTACGAGCAGTACTTC. It specifies CASSYGGRPYEQYF. The chain recombines TRBV6-5 with TRBJ2-7, with D perhaps matching TRBD1 (6 bases). Germline V gives CDR1 MNHEY, CDR2 SVGAGI. The V gene lost 2 bases and the J gene lost 2 bases, with 10 bases spanning the gap. CDR3 size: 14 residues.

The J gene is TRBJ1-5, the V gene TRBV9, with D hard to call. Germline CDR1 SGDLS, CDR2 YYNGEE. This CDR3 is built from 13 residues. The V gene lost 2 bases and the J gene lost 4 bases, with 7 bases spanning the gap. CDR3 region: CASSVGLNQPQHF. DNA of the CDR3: TGTGCCAGCAGCGTGGGCCTGAATCAGCCCCAGCATTTT.

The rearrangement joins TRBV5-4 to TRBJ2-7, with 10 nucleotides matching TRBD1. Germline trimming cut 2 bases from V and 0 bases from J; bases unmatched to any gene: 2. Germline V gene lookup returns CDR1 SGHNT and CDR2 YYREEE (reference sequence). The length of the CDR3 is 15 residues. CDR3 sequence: CASSFRDRGSYEQYF. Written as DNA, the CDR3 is TGTGCCAGCAGCTTCCGGGACAGGGGCTCCTACGAGCAGTACTTC.

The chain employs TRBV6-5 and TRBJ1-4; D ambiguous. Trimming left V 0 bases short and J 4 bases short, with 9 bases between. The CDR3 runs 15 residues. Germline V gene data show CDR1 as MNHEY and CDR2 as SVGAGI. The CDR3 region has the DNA TGTGCCAGCAGTTACTCAGCAGGATTTAATGAAAAACTGTTTTTT. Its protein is CASSYSAGFNEKLFF.

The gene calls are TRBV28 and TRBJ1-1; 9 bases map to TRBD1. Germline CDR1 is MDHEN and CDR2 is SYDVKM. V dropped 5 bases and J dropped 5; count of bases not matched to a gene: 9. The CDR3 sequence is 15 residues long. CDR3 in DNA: TGTGCCAGCAGTCCGGCCGGACAGGGGAGGACTGAAGCTTTCTTT. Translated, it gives CASSPAGQGRTEAFF.

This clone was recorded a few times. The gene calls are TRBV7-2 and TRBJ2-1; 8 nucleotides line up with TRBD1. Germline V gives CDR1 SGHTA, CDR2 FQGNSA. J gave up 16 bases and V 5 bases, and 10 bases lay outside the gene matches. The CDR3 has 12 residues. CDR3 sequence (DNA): TGTGCCAGCAGCCTAACCGACAGGGGAGGATTCTTC. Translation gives CASSLTDRGGFF.